The clone carrying this T cell receptor beta chain showed up just a few times. This sample is drawn from a study of T cell changes during pregnancy in multiple sclerosis. The protocol was immunoSEQ multiplex PCR, while the TCRdb copy is restricted to in-frame clones and leaves out a portion. This table has 91,000 or so clones, almost 95% appearing once. The CDR3 contains 13 residues. Trimming left V 5 bases short and J 2 bases short, with 10 bases between. Germline V CDR1 and CDR2: SGDLS, YYNGEE. The source material was peripheral blood, sampled after pregnancy. The gene calls are TRBV9 and TRBJ1-2; a weak D match, TRBD1 (6 bases). This receptor was identified in a female donor with multiple sclerosis, enrolled in a pregnancy study. The CDR3 reads CASSETGNYGYTF. For the CDR3, the DNA is TGTGCCAGCAGTGAGACAGGAAACTATGGCTACACCTTC.